These 23 T cell receptor beta chains share one sample of origin, sequenced in a study of neurological immune-mediated disorders. Time point here: longitudinal time-point 3. From the 5' RACE reads, TCRdb called clonotypes with MiXCR, one entry per CDR3 protein. The table records approximately 45,000 distinct CDR3 sequences, roughly 14% of them present only once. Sequencing was carried out using PBMCs. The receptor set was obtained from a man younger than 40 in good health.

In regard to this clonotype: The junction departs from the called germline gene at one end, perhaps through a read error. The V gene is TRBV5-1, the J gene TRBJ2-6; TRBD1 might be the D (5 bases). This CDR3 is 15 amino acids long. Germline V CDR1 and CDR2: SGHRS, YFSETQ. In nucleotides, the CDR3 is TGCGCCAGCAGCTTAGGGGAAGCTGGGTCCAACGTCCTGACTTTC. Encoded protein: CASSLGEAGSNVLTF. Drawing the rest from reference TRBV5-1 and TRBJ2-6, the complete variable domain is KAGVTQTPRYLIKTRGQQVTLSCSPISGHRSVSWYQQTPGQGLQFLFEYFSETQRNKGNFPGRFSGRQFSNSRSEMNVSTLELGDSALYLCASSLGEAGSNVLTFGAGSRLTVL.

Ten or more counts support this clonotype. This sequence joins TRBV6-1 and TRBJ2-7; 8 bases line up with TRBD1. The V gene's germline CDR1 is MNHNS and CDR2 SASEGT. The junction had 4 bases not matched to a gene; V was cut back by 8 bases and J by 1 base. There are 13 residues in the CDR3. The chain's CDR3 is CASRTGPSYEQYF. The DNA of the CDR3 is TGTGCCAGCCGGACAGGGCCATCCTACGAGCAGTACTTC.

The V call is TRBV28, the J call TRBJ1-1; no firm D call. Germline V gene sequence: CDR1 MDHEN, CDR2 SYDVKM. V was clipped by 7 bases and J by 3 bases, with 18 bases between them. The CDR3 extends over 15 amino acids. The CDR3 region has the DNA TGTGCCAGCATTTTTGTACGTGCGGATCACACTGAAGCTTTCTTT. It encodes CASIFVRADHTEAFF. The full variable domain, in which reference TRBV28 and TRBJ1-1 provide the parts outside the CDR3, is DVKVTQSSRYLVKRTGEKVFLECVQDMDHENMFWYRQDPGLGLRLIYFSYDVKMKEKGDIPEGYSVSREKKERFSLILESASTNQTSMYLCASIFVRADHTEAFFGQGTRLTVV.

This clonotype was found many times. The rearrangement links TRBV18 to TRBJ1-1; D unresolved. This CDR3 is 12 amino acids long. V gave up 3 bases and J gave up 6 bases, with 8 bases separating them. Germline lookup yields CDR1 KGHSH and CDR2 LQKENI. CDR3 protein: CASSPQAPEAFF. CDR3 nucleotides: TGTGCCAGCTCACCCCAGGCCCCTGAAGCTTTCTTT. Full variable domain (outside the CDR3, taken from reference TRBV18 and TRBJ1-1): NAGVMQNPRHLVRRRGQEARLRCSPMKGHSHVYWYRQLPEEGLKFMVYLQKENIIDESGMPKERFSAEFPKEGPSILRIQQVVRGDSAAYFCASSPQAPEAFFGQGTRLTVV.

This clonotype showed up many times. The V and J genes are TRBV5-1 and TRBJ2-3; 9 positions match TRBD2. Unmatched junction bases numbered 7, after V lost 0 bases and J lost 2 bases. Per the germline V gene, CDR1 is SGHRS and CDR2 is YFSETQ. CDR3 length: 17 residues. Written as DNA, the CDR3 is TGCGCCAGCAGCTTGGCGCTAGCGGGGATTGACACAGATACGCAGTATTTT. Encoded protein: CASSLALAGIDTDTQYF.

This clonotype was recorded at least ten times. CDR3 region: CASSLGQGGVTEAFF. As DNA, the CDR3 is TGCGCCAGCAGCTTGGGCCAAGGGGGTGTCACTGAAGCTTTCTTT. The chain joins TRBV5-1 to TRBJ1-1; possible D gene TRBD1, 6 bases. V was cut by 0 bases and J by 4 bases, with 13 bases left in between. Germline assignment: CDR1 SGHRS and CDR2 YFSETQ. CDR3 length: 15 residues.

The V call is TRBV19, the J call TRBJ1-4; D uncertain. The CDR3 covers 15 residues. V shed 7 bases and J shed 8 bases, with 20 bases lying between them. CDR1 and CDR2 from the germline V gene are LNHDA and SQIVND (reference sequence). CDR3 region: CASTGQRPAREKLFF. CDR3 nucleotides: TGTGCCAGTACCGGGCAGCGACCCGCGCGGGAAAAACTGTTTTTT.

This clonotype was detected many times. J is TRBJ2-3 and V is TRBV7-8, with 8 bases matching TRBD1. CDR3 size: 16 residues. With 1 base clipped from V and 2 bases from J, the junction kept 5 bases outside the gene matches. Germline lookup yields CDR1 SGHVS and CDR2 FQNEAQ. CDR3 residues: CASSLGGQGNTDTQYF. The CDR3 bases are TGTGCCAGCAGCTTAGGAGGACAGGGAAACACAGATACGCAGTATTTT.

This clonotype was observed a handful of times. The chain links TRBV12-3 or TRBV12-4 to TRBJ1-6, with 7 nucleotides matching TRBD1. After removal of 1 base from V and 13 bases from J, the junction contained 7 bases not matched to a gene. This CDR3 has 14 amino acids. The CDR3 DNA is TGTGCCAGCAGTTTAGGACAGGGCCTCGGGCCCCTCCACTTT. Encoded protein: CASSLGQGLGPLHF.

There are many counts of this clonotype. The chain uses TRBV20-1 and TRBJ2-1; 8 bases are shared with TRBD1. V was pared by 5 bases and J by 8 bases, with 8 bases of the junction left unmatched. Germline assignment: CDR1 DFQATT and CDR2 SNEGSKA (reference sequence). The CDR3 has 13 amino acids. DNA for the CDR3: TGCAGTGCTGAAAACAGGGGGTTCTATGAGCAGTTCTTC. It yields the protein CSAENRGFYEQFF.

This clonotype has a count of ten or more. This rearrangement joins TRBV20-1 to TRBJ2-3; no clear D gene. V was shortened by 4 bases and J by 1 base, with 3 bases between the two germline ends. The CDR3 is 11 residues long. The germline V gene encodes CDR1 DFQATT and CDR2 SNEGSKA (reference sequence). CDR3 in amino acids: CSAIRTDTQYF. For the CDR3, the DNA is TGCAGTGCTATACGCACAGATACGCAGTATTTT.

This clonotype was recorded at least ten times. The gene calls are TRBV30 and TRBJ1-1; D is unresolved. The CDR3 is 11 amino acids. Per the germline V gene, CDR1 is GTSNPN and CDR2 is SVGIG (reference sequence). V was clipped by 3 bases and J by 0 bases, with 2 bases between them. CDR3 sequence reads: CAWRVNTEAFF. Here the CDR3 DNA reads TGTGCCTGGAGGGTGAACACTGAAGCTTTCTTT.

This clonotype came up many times. J is TRBJ1-6 and V is TRBV12-3 or TRBV12-4; D is uncertain. V dropped 3 bases and J dropped 9 bases, with 15 bases sitting between them. The CDR3 length is 15 residues. CDR3 sequence: CASSFRQAQLSPLHF. The CDR3 DNA sequence: TGTGCCAGCAGTTTTCGGCAGGCTCAACTTTCACCCCTCCACTTT.

This clonotype was picked up many times. This chain connects TRBV5-1 to TRBJ1-4, with 7 nucleotides matching TRBD1. V dropped 1 base and J dropped 8; count of bases not matched to a gene: 8. Germline V gene lookup returns CDR1 SGHRS and CDR2 YFSETQ. This CDR3 contains 15 residues. Here the CDR3 reads CASSLQRTGGEKLFF. The CDR3 coding sequence is TGCGCCAGCAGCTTGCAACGGACAGGAGGCGAAAAACTGTTTTTT.

The V and J genes are TRBV11-2 and TRBJ2-1, with no clear D. Trimming stripped 1 base from V and 6 bases from J, with 10 bases between. The germline V gene encodes CDR1 SGHAT and CDR2 FQNNGV. This CDR3 spans 14 amino acids. CDR3 loop: CASSLVAFSNEQFF. For the CDR3, the DNA is TGTGCCAGCAGCTTAGTCGCCTTCTCCAATGAGCAGTTCTTC.

In this sample, this clonotype turned up many times. V is TRBV5-1 and J is TRBJ2-5; no definite D call. CDR3 size: 12 residues. Trimming removed 0 bases from V and 6 bases from J, with 6 bases in between. Germline CDR1 reads SGHRS; CDR2 reads YFSETQ. This CDR3 reads CASSLVPKTQYF. In nucleotides, the CDR3 is TGCGCCAGCAGCTTGGTCCCTAAGACCCAGTACTTC.

This clonotype was observed many times. The chain carries TRBV9 and TRBJ1-2; no clear D gene. The CDR3 contains 12 residues. The germline CDR1 and CDR2 sequences are SGDLS and YYNGEE. Trimming removed 1 base at V and 8 bases at J, with 9 bases between. CDR3 sequence (DNA): TGTGCCAGCAGCGTACTCGGGAGAGGCTACACCTTC. It yields the protein CASSVLGRGYTF.

This clonotype has at least ten counts. J is TRBJ2-1 and V is TRBV20-1; perhaps D is TRBD1 or TRBD2 (6 bases each). The CDR3 loop spans 14 amino acids. V was trimmed by 2 bases and J by 5 bases, leaving 13 bases between them. The germline gives CDR1 DFQATT, CDR2 SNEGSKA (reference sequence). CDR3 nucleotides: TGCAGTGCTAGAAGGGGGGCTACTAACAATGAGCAGTTCTTC. Its protein product is CSARRGATNNEQFF.

In its sample, this clonotype was seen a few times. This chain connects TRBV7-8 to TRBJ2-1; the D is unclear. V was cut by 2 bases and J by 5 bases, with 13 bases left in between. Germline V gene data show CDR1 as SGHVS and CDR2 as FQNEAQ. This CDR3 spans 15 amino acids. This CDR3 is CASSLLTGSHNEQFF. DNA for the CDR3: TGTGCCAGCAGCTTATTGACTGGATCGCACAATGAGCAGTTCTTC.

This clonotype showed up many times. This chain joins TRBV29-1 and TRBJ2-3, with D maybe TRBD1 (6 bases). Germline V gene data show CDR1 as SQVTM and CDR2 as ANQGSEA. The ends were cut back, 3 bases at V and 9 bases at J, with 13 bases in the middle. The CDR3 loop spans 12 amino acids. The DNA of the CDR3 is TGCAGCGTTGAGGTGGGGGCAGGCACGCAGTATTTT. This translates into CSVEVGAGTQYF.

This clonotype appeared many times. The rearrangement joins TRBV29-1 to TRBJ1-2; D may be TRBD1 (5 bases). The CDR3 contains 15 residues. Trimming shortened V by 3 bases and J by 3 bases, and 17 bases separated the two germline ends. Germline CDR1 SQVTM, CDR2 ANQGSEA. CDR3 nucleotides: TGCAGCGTTGATCGGGCAGGGCTTGAAGACTATGGCTACACCTTC. Translating it yields CSVDRAGLEDYGYTF.

This clonotype has at least ten counts. The chain has TRBV7-9 and TRBJ2-1; D uncertain. CDR3 length: 11 amino acids. Germline V gene sequence: CDR1 SEHNR, CDR2 FQNEAQ (reference sequence). V was clipped by 5 bases and J by 10 bases, with 9 bases between them. The CDR3 loop is CASSPTSEQFF. The CDR3 bases are TGTGCCAGCAGCCCTACGAGCGAGCAGTTCTTC.

A few counts support this clonotype. This chain joins TRBV10-3 and TRBJ2-7, with D maybe TRBD2 (7 bases). Trimming removed 4 bases from V and 1 base from J, with 23 bases in between. CDR3 size: 18 residues. CDR1 is ENHRY and CDR2 is SYGVKD in the germline V gene. The CDR3 loop is CAISGGTRMREFSYEQYF. CDR3 nucleotides: TGTGCCATCAGTGGGGGGACACGGATGCGGGAGTTTTCCTACGAGCAGTACTTC.